The 26 T cell receptor beta chains below all came from one sample that was sequenced in a study of blood T cell repertoires in COVID-19. The method was immunoSEQ multiplex PCR; TCRdb's version includes in-frame clones alone and lacks a portion of them. The sample lists roughly 160,000 clones, 83% seen once, with around 2.1% in the top ten. Material: peripheral blood. Receptors were obtained from a woman at least 80 years old with acute or convalescent COVID-19.

The chain is built from TRBV5-4 and TRBJ1-1, with 11 nucleotides matching TRBD1. Trimming at V came to 4 bases and at J to 4 bases, leaving 9 bases not matched to a gene. This CDR3 comprises 16 residues. Germline assignment: CDR1 SGHNT and CDR2 YYREEE (reference sequence). CDR3 bases: TGTGCCAGCAGCCTTGGACAGGGGGCGACGGGCACTGAAGCTTTCTTT. Its translation is CASSLGQGATGTEAFF.

This clone showed up just once. The chain carries TRBV7-9 and TRBJ2-3; TRBD2 matches at 7 bases. J was trimmed by 1 base and V by 1 base; bases with no gene match: 2. Germline loops: CDR1 SEHNR, CDR2 FQNEAQ (reference sequence). The CDR3 runs 15 residues. The CDR3 loop is CASSLVGGGTDTQYF. DNA for the CDR3: TGTGCCAGCAGCTTAGTGGGGGGGGGCACAGATACGCAGTATTTT.

The rearrangement joins TRBV28 to TRBJ1-2, with TRBD1 as a possible D gene (6 bases). CDR1 and CDR2 (germline): MDHEN, SYDVKM. V lost 7 bases and J 8 bases, leaving 20 bases between the germline ends. This CDR3 spans 14 amino acids. The CDR3 protein is CASILSSGGKGYTF. DNA for the CDR3: TGTGCCAGCATCCTGAGTTCGGGGGGCAAGGGCTACACCTTC.

This sequence joins TRBV19 and TRBJ2-1, with D possibly being TRBD2 (7 bases). There are 13 residues in the CDR3. Germline CDR1 is LNHDA and CDR2 is SQIVND (reference sequence). Trimming removed 6 bases at V and 16 bases at J, with 22 bases between. This CDR3 reads CASSHRGADSLFF. In DNA, the CDR3 is TGTGCCAGTAGCCACCGGGGGGCGGACTCCCTTTTCTTC.

The chain combines TRBV11-3 with TRBJ2-3, with 7 bases matching TRBD2. Losses at the gene ends were 5 bases for V and 4 bases for J; bases not matched to a gene: 9. This CDR3 is 15 amino acids long. Germline CDR1 reads SGHNT; CDR2 reads YENEEA. This CDR3 is CASSPSLAASDTQYF. The CDR3 DNA reads TGTGCCAGCAGCCCGTCGCTAGCGGCGTCAGATACGCAGTATTTT.

This clone has just one count. The chain couples TRBV21-1 to TRBJ2-5; TRBD2, the D gene given by the table, was not confirmed from the DNA. TRBV21-1 is listed as a pseudogene. This CDR3 region has 17 residues. The CDR3 loop is CASSKVGPTGYQETQYF. The CDR3 DNA sequence: TGTGCCAGCAGCAAAGTAGGGCCTACGGGGTACCAAGAGACCCAGTACTTC.

V usage is TRBV12-3 or TRBV12-4 and J usage is TRBJ1-4, with 8 bases aligning to TRBD1. V lost 9 bases and J lost 2; bases outside the gene matches: 2. CDR3 length: 13 residues. CDR3 loop: CASGQGTNEKLFF. The CDR3 region has the DNA TGTGCCAGTGGACAGGGCACTAATGAAAAACTGTTTTTT.

This clone showed up just a few times. This rearrangement joins TRBV24-1 to TRBJ2-7; 10 positions match TRBD2. Trimming cost V 5 bases and J 4 bases; bases outside gene matches: 13. From germline, CDR1 is KGHDR and CDR2 SFDVKD. The CDR3 has 17 amino acids. The CDR3 DNA sequence: TGTGCCACCAGTGCCGGGGGCGATCTAGCGGGAGTTTACGAGCAGTACTTC. Translating it yields CATSAGGDLAGVYEQYF.

The rearrangement joins TRBV7-2 to TRBJ1-1; possible D gene TRBD1, 6 bases. The CDR3 is 14 amino acids. CDR1 is SGHTA, CDR2 FQGNSA, per germline. With 4 bases removed from V and 3 bases from J, the gap between germline ends came to 12 bases. CDR3 nucleotide sequence: TGTGCCAGCAGCTATGGACAGTCTTACACTGAAGCTTTCTTT. It translates to CASSYGQSYTEAFF.

V gene TRBV29-1 combines with J gene TRBJ2-3, with 7 positions matching TRBD2. The CDR3 has 16 residues. V was clipped by 6 bases and J by 1 base; unmatched bases: 13. CDR1 and CDR2 from the germline V gene are SQVTM and ANQGSEA. The CDR3 nucleotides are TGCAGCGTCACAGATGATCGGGAGGATGGCACAGATACGCAGTATTTT. Its protein is CSVTDDREDGTDTQYF.

The chain joins TRBV27 to TRBJ1-5; 9 bases are shared with TRBD1. After removal of 5 bases from V and 1 base from J, the junction contained 9 bases not matched to a gene. Germline values: CDR1 MNHEY, CDR2 SMNVEV (reference sequence). This CDR3 has 17 amino acids. The CDR3 here is CASSPLTGTGSNQPQHF. In DNA, the CDR3 is TGTGCCAGCAGTCCCCTTACCGGGACAGGGAGCAATCAGCCCCAGCATTTT.

This clone was observed many times. CDR3 in DNA: TGTGCTAGTGGTTTGGTCGGGACAGGGGGCAGCTATGGCTACACCTTC. Encoded protein: CASGLVGTGGSYGYTF. The chain combines TRBV12-5 with TRBJ1-2; 12 bases align to TRBD1. Germline V gene sequence: CDR1 LGHNT, CDR2 FRNRAP. Trimming at V came to 0 bases and at J to 4 bases, leaving 3 bases not matched to a gene. The CDR3 spans 16 residues. The full variable domain, in which reference TRBV12-5 and TRBJ1-2 provide the parts outside the CDR3, is DARVTQTPRHKVTEMGQEVTMRCQPILGHNTVFWYRQTMMQGLELLAYFRNRAPLDDSGMPKDRFSAEMPDATLATLKIQPSEPRDSAVYFCASGLVGTGGSYGYTFGSGTRLTVV.

This chain connects TRBV3-1 (or the pseudogene TRBV3-2) to TRBJ2-7, with no clear D. V lost 0 bases, J lost 9 bases, and 12 bases lay in between. The CDR3 is 13 residues long. Germline CDR1 and CDR2: LGHDT and YNNKEL (reference sequence). The CDR3 loop is CASSQEPPAGQYF. The CDR3 nucleotides read TGTGCCAGCAGCCAAGAACCCCCCGCCGGGCAGTACTTC.

This clone occurred once. The V gene is TRBV10-3, the J gene TRBJ1-1, with D hard to call. The germline gives CDR1 ENHRY, CDR2 SYGVKD. The V end was cut by 3 bases, the J end by 4 bases, with 6 bases between. The CDR3 totals 12 residues. The CDR3 nucleotides are TGTGCCATCAGTGATTTGAGCACTGAAGCTTTCTTT. It codes for CAISDLSTEAFF.

This clone was detected only once. This chain joins TRBV19 and TRBJ1-3, with no clear D. CDR1 is LNHDA, CDR2 SQIVND, per germline (reference sequence). V gave up 0 bases and J gave up 3 bases, with 9 bases separating them. The CDR3 runs to 15 residues. The CDR3, as DNA: TGTGCCAGTAGTATAGATGTATCCCGTGGAAACACCATATATTTT. Translation gives CASSIDVSRGNTIYF.

The chain recombines TRBV30 with TRBJ1-5; D is possibly TRBD1 (6 bases). The CDR3 runs 15 residues. Trimming stripped 3 bases from V and 2 bases from J, with 14 bases between. Germline loops: CDR1 GTSNPN, CDR2 SVGIG (reference sequence). CDR3 residues: CAWRGPGGGNQPQHF. Here the CDR3 DNA reads TGTGCCTGGAGGGGTCCGGGGGGCGGCAATCAGCCCCAGCATTTT.

The gene calls are TRBV5-1 and TRBJ1-6; D not certain. The CDR3 extends over 13 amino acids. CDR1 SGHRS and CDR2 YFSETQ come from the germline V gene. With 4 bases removed from V and 8 bases from J, the gap between germline ends came to 10 bases. CDR3 protein: CASSPRGDSPLHF. The DNA for the CDR3 is TGCGCCAGCAGCCCTCGGGGAGATTCACCCCTCCACTTT.

The chain links TRBV11-3 to TRBJ2-1; 13 nucleotides line up with TRBD2. In germline, CDR1 is SGHNT, CDR2 YENEEA. The V gene end was trimmed by 1 base and the J gene end by 6 bases; junction bases not matched to a gene: 9. The CDR3 runs 18 residues. CDR3 nucleotide sequence: TGTGCCAGCAGCTTAGTCGGGACTAGCGGGGCGTTCCGCAATGAGCAGTTCTTC. It encodes CASSLVGTSGAFRNEQFF.

This sequence joins TRBV3-1 (or the pseudogene TRBV3-2) and TRBJ1-5; D possibly corresponds to TRBD1 (6 bases). The V and J ends lost 6 bases and 4 bases respectively, with 10 bases between them. The CDR3 consists of 13 residues. Germline loops: CDR1 LGHDT, CDR2 YNNKEL (reference sequence). CDR3 sequence: CASSRDKNQPQHF. The CDR3 DNA follows: TGTGCCAGCAGTCGGGACAAAAATCAGCCCCAGCATTTT.

The chain joins TRBV18 to TRBJ1-5; 8 bases line up with TRBD1. Germline lookup yields CDR1 KGHSH and CDR2 LQKENI. The length of the CDR3 is 14 residues. V lost 6 bases and J lost 2; bases outside the gene matches: 3. The DNA of the CDR3 is TGTGCCAGCTCTCAGGGGGCCGGCAATCAGCCCCAGCATTTT. Translated: CASSQGAGNQPQHF.

The gene calls are TRBV28 and TRBJ1-6; D is possibly TRBD1 (6 bases). The V end lost 11 bases, the J end lost 0 bases, and 8 bases lay between the germline ends. The CDR3 extends over 13 amino acids. Germline assignment: CDR1 MDHEN and CDR2 SYDVKM. CDR3 bases: TGTGCCGGGGGGGCCTCCTATAATTCACCCCTCCACTTT. This translates into CAGGASYNSPLHF.

This chain uses TRBV5-6 with TRBJ2-4, with a possible D match to TRBD1 (6 bases). V shed 0 bases and J shed 8 bases, with 18 bases lying between them. This CDR3 contains 16 residues. Germline V lookup: CDR1 SGHDT, CDR2 YYEEEE. CDR3 region: CASSLAVLGAVDIQYF. The DNA of the CDR3 is TGTGCCAGCAGCTTGGCAGTTCTGGGGGCTGTTGACATTCAGTACTTC.

The CDR3 is CSVAQGPSGANVLTF. The CDR3 region has the DNA TGCAGCGTAGCACAGGGCCCCTCTGGGGCCAACGTCCTGACTTTC. The V and J genes are TRBV29-1 and TRBJ2-6; D is possibly TRBD1 (6 bases). V shed 6 bases and J shed 0 bases, with 12 bases lying between them. The CDR3 sequence is 15 residues long. Germline lookup yields CDR1 SQVTM and CDR2 ANQGSEA.

As for this clone: The same CDR3 can be traced to other DNA sequences in this sample. This chain links TRBV5-1 with TRBJ2-7, with D possibly TRBD1 on 6 matching bases. Germline V gene sequence: CDR1 SGHRS, CDR2 YFSETQ. The CDR3 totals 15 residues. V dropped 0 bases and J dropped 0 bases, with 10 bases sitting between them. The DNA for the CDR3 is TGCGCCAGCAGCTTGGGACAGGAGATCTCCTACGAGCAGTACTTC. Amino acid sequence: CASSLGQEISYEQYF.

The chain recombines TRBV4-1 with TRBJ2-4, with D maybe TRBD2 (6 bases). Trimming left V 3 bases short and J 7 bases short, with 16 bases between. Looked up from germline, CDR1 is MGHRA and CDR2 is YSYEKL. This CDR3 spans 15 amino acids. CDR3 bases: TGCGCCAGCAGCCAGATGGGGGGAGGAGGGAACATTCAGTACTTC. Its translation is CASSQMGGGGNIQYF.

This chain links TRBV19 with TRBJ2-1; D is possibly TRBD2 (5 bases). V lost 5 bases and J 1 base, leaving 15 bases between the germline ends. From germline, CDR1 is LNHDA and CDR2 SQIVND (reference sequence). This CDR3 spans 16 amino acids. The CDR3 bases are TGTGCCAGTAGTTCGATACTAGTGGGATCCTACAATGAGCAGTTCTTC. It codes for CASSSILVGSYNEQFF.